Each of the 17 T cell receptor beta chains below was sequenced from the same sample in a study of blood T cells in healthy people across ages. PCR was performed a second time for about 6 to 12 cycles using a sample-barcoded 5' primer and a J-beta primer mix. Via MiXCR, TCRdb re-called the 5' RACE reads, giving one row per CDR3 protein. The sample records 1.5 million to 2 million distinct CDR3 sequences, around 42% being singletons. The sample was blood. The receptors shown here come from a human donor in good health.

There are a few counts of this clonotype. The chain joins TRBV2 to TRBJ2-5; a possible D gene is TRBD2 (6 bases). CDR1 and CDR2 from the germline V gene are SNHLY and FYNNEI. V lost 9 bases to trimming and J lost 5 bases, with 19 bases between them. The CDR3 runs 14 residues. CDR3 sequence (DNA): TGTGCCAGTGGGGACCTCCAAGCGGGCGAGACCCAGTACTTC. Translating gives CASGDLQAGETQYF. Full variable domain (remainder filled in from reference TRBV2 and TRBJ2-5): EPEVTQTPSHQVTQMGQEVILRCVPISNHLYFYWYRQILGQKVEFLVSFYNNEISEKSEIFDDQFSVERPDGSNFTLKIRSTKLEDSAMYFCASGDLQAGETQYFGPGTRLLVL.

This rearrangement joins TRBV29-1 to TRBJ1-2, with D hard to call. V was pared by 1 base and J by 8 bases, with 14 bases between. The CDR3 extends over 13 amino acids. Germline V CDR1 and CDR2: SQVTM, ANQGSEA. The CDR3 nucleotides are TGCAGCGTTGAAGCTGGGATCACTAACGGCTACACCTTC. Its translation is CSVEAGITNGYTF.

This clonotype was observed a few times. The V call is TRBV5-1, the J call TRBJ1-2; D is unclear. Trimming stripped 0 bases from V and 2 bases from J, with 11 bases between. Germline V gene lookup returns CDR1 SGHRS and CDR2 YFSETQ. The CDR3 extends over 15 amino acids. For the CDR3, the DNA is TGCGCCAGCAGCTTGGGAGGGCCGCAGAACTATGGCTACACCTTC. Translation: CASSLGGPQNYGYTF.

The CDR3 DNA is TGTGCCAGCAGTTACTCGACTTCCCGTGCGGATACGCAGTATTTT. Amino acids: CASSYSTSRADTQYF. The rearrangement links TRBV6-2 or TRBV6-3 to TRBJ2-3; D gene uncertain. V lost 0 bases, J lost 6 bases, and 13 bases lay in between. CDR1 and CDR2 (germline): MNHEY, SVGEGT. This CDR3 is built from 15 residues.

The J gene is TRBJ2-5, the V gene TRBV20-1; D is possibly TRBD2 (6 bases). Germline lookup yields CDR1 DFQATT and CDR2 SNEGSKA (reference sequence). The CDR3 has 13 residues. Trimming left V 8 bases short and J 2 bases short, with 15 bases between. CDR3 sequence: CSHVAVRQETQYF. In nucleotides, the CDR3 is TGCAGTCACGTAGCGGTTAGACAAGAGACCCAGTACTTC.

The chain has TRBV4-3 and TRBJ2-1; 9 bases map to TRBD2. J lost 11 bases, V lost 0 bases, and 5 bases had no gene match. Germline lookup yields CDR1 LGHNA and CDR2 YSLEER. The CDR3 runs 14 residues. The CDR3 loop is CASSQEASGDKQFF. The CDR3 DNA sequence: TGCGCCAGCAGCCAAGAAGCTAGCGGGGATAAGCAGTTCTTC.

In this sample, this clonotype turned up a few times. One junction end disagrees with the germline gene, perhaps due to a read error. J is TRBJ2-4 and V is TRBV29-1; 8 bases fit TRBD1. Germline V lookup: CDR1 SQVTM, CDR2 ANQGSEA. The CDR3 totals 13 residues. The CDR3 loop reads CRVAGTGREEQYF. The CDR3 DNA reads as TGCCGCGTCGCGGGGACAGGTAGAGAGGAGCAGTACTTC.

Points on this clonotype: A much more abundant neighbour one base away suggests this may be a read error. J is TRBJ2-4 and V is TRBV27; no clear D. The CDR3 consists of 14 residues. Looked up from germline, CDR1 is MNHEY and CDR2 is SMNVEV (reference sequence). The CDR3: CASSLYGAKNTQYF. The CDR3 DNA is TGTGCCAGCAGTTTATATGGAGCCAAAAACACTCAGTACTTC.

This clonotype has just a few counts. The chain carries TRBV29-1 and TRBJ2-4, with D unclear. The last part of the DNA fits TRBJ2-7 better; the J call may be wrong. CDR1 SQVTM and CDR2 ANQGSEA come from the germline V gene. The CDR3 has 11 residues. CDR3 loop: CSVRRTGEQYF. The CDR3, as DNA: TGCAGCGTTCGGCGGACGGGCGAGCAGTACTTC.

The DNA of the CDR3 is TGTGCCAGCACCCAGGACTTCTCGAGCTCCTACAATGAGCAGTTCTTC. The encoded protein is CASTQDFSSSYNEQFF. The chain joins TRBV6-1 to TRBJ2-1; weak D call: TRBD2 (5 bases). Germline CDR1 MNHNS, CDR2 SASEGT. The CDR3 contains 16 residues. V lost 7 bases to trimming and J lost 0 bases, with 16 bases between them.

This clonotype was detected many times. This chain uses TRBV6-5 with TRBJ2-1; tentatively, D is TRBD1 (5 bases). The CDR3 is 15 amino acids. Per the germline V gene, CDR1 is MNHEY and CDR2 is SVGAGI. V was trimmed by 2 bases and J by 0 bases, leaving 8 bases between them. CDR3 in amino acids: CASSYGASSYNEQFF. In DNA form, the CDR3 reads TGTGCCAGCAGTTACGGGGCCAGCTCCTACAATGAGCAGTTCTTC.

The chain couples TRBV6-4 to TRBJ2-7, with 7 nucleotides matching TRBD1. The CDR3 is made up of 13 amino acids. Germline values: CDR1 MRHNA, CDR2 SNTAGT. The J segment lost 3 bases and the V segment lost 9 bases, leaving 8 bases of the junction unmatched. CDR3: CASTGTANYEQYF. In DNA, the CDR3 is TGTGCCAGTACCGGGACAGCTAACTACGAGCAGTACTTC.

V gene TRBV2 combines with J gene TRBJ2-5; weak D call: TRBD2 (6 bases). Germline loops: CDR1 SNHLY, CDR2 FYNNEI. V lost 4 bases to trimming and J lost 7 bases, with 13 bases between them. The CDR3 is 13 amino acids. The CDR3 DNA sequence: TGTGCCAGCAGTGGGGGAGGCCCTCGGACCCAGTACTTC. It specifies CASSGGGPRTQYF.

The chain carries TRBV14 and TRBJ1-3, with TRBD1 matching 7 bases. This CDR3 is 14 amino acids long. CDR1 and CDR2 from the germline V gene are SGHDN and FVKESK. Trimming took 4 bases from V and 4 from J; bases not matched to a gene: 4. Here the CDR3 reads CASSPGTVGNTIYF. The CDR3 DNA is TGTGCCAGCAGCCCCGGGACAGTGGGAAACACCATATATTTT.

Notes on this clonotype: At one end, the junction sequence differs from germline, possibly due to a read error. The V gene is TRBV3-1, the J gene TRBJ2-7; D might be TRBD1 or TRBD2, each matching 5 bases. In germline, CDR1 is LGHDT, CDR2 YNNKEL (reference sequence). The CDR3 loop spans 15 amino acids. For the CDR3, the DNA is TGCGCCAGCAGCCAAGGGGTGGGGAGCTCCTACGAGCAGTACTTC. Residues: CASSQGVGSSYEQYF.

The gene calls are TRBV29-1 and TRBJ2-3; D gene ambiguous. Germline CDR1 is SQVTM and CDR2 is ANQGSEA. There are 15 residues in the CDR3. Trimming took off 6 bases at V and 0 bases at J, with 16 bases between the two ends. CDR3 DNA: TGCAGCGTCGGTGGCGATGGCCGAAGCACAGATACGCAGTATTTT. Encoded protein: CSVGGDGRSTDTQYF.

The V gene is TRBV7-2, the J gene TRBJ1-2, with a possible D match to TRBD1 (5 bases). Germline V gene data show CDR1 as SGHTA and CDR2 as FQGNSA. V was trimmed by 7 bases and J by 2 bases, leaving 23 bases between them. CDR3 length equals 17 residues. CDR3 residues: CASTLYPTAERNYGYTF. The DNA of the CDR3 is TGTGCCAGCACTCTCTACCCGACAGCGGAAAGGAACTATGGCTACACCTTC.